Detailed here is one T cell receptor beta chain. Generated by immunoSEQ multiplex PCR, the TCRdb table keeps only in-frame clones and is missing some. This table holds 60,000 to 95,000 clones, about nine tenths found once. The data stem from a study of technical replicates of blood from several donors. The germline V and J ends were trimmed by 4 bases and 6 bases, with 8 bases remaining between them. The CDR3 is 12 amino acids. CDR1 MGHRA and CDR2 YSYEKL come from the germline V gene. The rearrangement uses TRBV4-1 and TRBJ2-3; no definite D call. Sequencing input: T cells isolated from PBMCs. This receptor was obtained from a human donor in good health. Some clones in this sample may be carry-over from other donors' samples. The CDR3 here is CASSLVGDTQYF. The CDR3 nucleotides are TGCGCCAGCAGCCTGGTCGGGGATACGCAGTATTTT.